The clone carrying this T cell receptor (beta chain) was seen repeatedly, ten times or more. This specimen comes from a study of immune heterogeneity within non-small cell lung tumors. In the study overall: Histology included 4 squamous cell carcinomas, 10 non-squamous carcinomas and 1 unspecified tumor.

The germline V gene encodes CDR1 MNHNS and CDR2 SASEGT. This CDR3 has 14 residues. Trimming took 3 bases from V and 9 from J; bases not matched to a gene: 4. Amplifying TCR beta CDR3 involved multiplex PCR carried out with 32 V and 13 J primers. From the multiplex PCR reads, TCRdb called clonotypes with MiXCR, one entry per CDR3 protein. The sample lists 10,000 or so distinct CDR3 sequences, about a sixth occurring once. Template came from bulk tumor genomic DNA, at roughly 580 ng per sample. Several biopsies per primary tumor were taken during surgery, spaced as far apart as possible. Surgery that was curative in intent was performed on patients with untreated, newly diagnosed non-small cell lung cancer.

Material for sequencing was lung tumor tissue. This receptor was obtained from a man aged 35 to 55 with non-small cell lung cancer. V gene TRBV6-1 combines with J gene TRBJ2-1, with 11 bases aligning to TRBD2. The CDR3 is CASSDLTSGSEQFF. CDR3 coding DNA: TGTGCCAGCAGTGATCTTACTAGCGGGAGTGAGCAGTTCTTC.